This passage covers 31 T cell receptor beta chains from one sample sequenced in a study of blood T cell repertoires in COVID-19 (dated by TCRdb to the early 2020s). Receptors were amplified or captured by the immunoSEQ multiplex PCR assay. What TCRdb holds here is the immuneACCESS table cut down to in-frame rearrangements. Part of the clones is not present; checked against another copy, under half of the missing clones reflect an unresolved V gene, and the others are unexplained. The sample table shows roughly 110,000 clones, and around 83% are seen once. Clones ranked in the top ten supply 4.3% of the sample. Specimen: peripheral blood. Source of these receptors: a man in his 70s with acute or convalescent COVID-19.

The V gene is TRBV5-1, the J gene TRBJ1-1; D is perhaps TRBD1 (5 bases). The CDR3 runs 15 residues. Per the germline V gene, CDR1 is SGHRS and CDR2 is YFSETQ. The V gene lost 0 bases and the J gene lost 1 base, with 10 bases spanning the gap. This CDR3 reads CASSLVQGWNTEAFF. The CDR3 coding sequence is TGCGCCAGCAGCTTGGTGCAGGGTTGGAACACTGAAGCTTTCTTT.

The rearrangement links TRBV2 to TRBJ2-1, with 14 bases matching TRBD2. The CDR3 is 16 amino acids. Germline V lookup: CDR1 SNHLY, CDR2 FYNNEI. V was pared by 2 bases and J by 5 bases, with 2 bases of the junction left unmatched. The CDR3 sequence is CASSERTSGGNNEQFF. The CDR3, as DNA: TGTGCCAGCAGTGAAAGGACTAGCGGGGGGAACAATGAGCAGTTCTTC.

CDR3 nucleotide sequence: TGTGCCAGCAAGACGGGGACTATCCCAGAGACCCAGTACTTC. Amino acids: CASKTGTIPETQYF. V and J are TRBV6-5 and TRBJ2-5, with 7 bases aligning to TRBD2. After removal of 7 bases from V and 4 bases from J, the junction contained 9 bases not matched to a gene. CDR1 is MNHEY and CDR2 is SVGAGI in the germline V gene. This CDR3 spans 14 amino acids.

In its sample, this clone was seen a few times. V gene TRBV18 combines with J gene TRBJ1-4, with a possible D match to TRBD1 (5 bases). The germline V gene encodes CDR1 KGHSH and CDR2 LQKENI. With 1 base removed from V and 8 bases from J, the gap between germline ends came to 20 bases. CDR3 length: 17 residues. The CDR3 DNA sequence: TGTGCCAGCTCACCACGGGGCTCCGGTAATGGGGAAGAAAAACTGTTTTTT. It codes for CASSPRGSGNGEEKLFF.

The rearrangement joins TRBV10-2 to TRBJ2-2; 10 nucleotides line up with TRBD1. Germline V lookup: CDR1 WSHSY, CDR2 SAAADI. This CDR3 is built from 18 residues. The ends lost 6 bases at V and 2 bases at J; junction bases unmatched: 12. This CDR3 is CASRGQGLIQDNTGELFF. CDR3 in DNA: TGCGCCAGCAGGGGACAGGGGTTGATACAAGATAACACCGGGGAGCTGTTTTTT.

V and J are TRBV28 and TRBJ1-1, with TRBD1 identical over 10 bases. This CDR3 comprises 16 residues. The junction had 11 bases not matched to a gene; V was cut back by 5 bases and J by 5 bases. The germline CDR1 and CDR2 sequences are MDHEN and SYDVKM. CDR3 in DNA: TGTGCCAGCAGTGAGACCGGGACAGGGGCCGAAACTGAAGCTTTCTTT. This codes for CASSETGTGAETEAFF.

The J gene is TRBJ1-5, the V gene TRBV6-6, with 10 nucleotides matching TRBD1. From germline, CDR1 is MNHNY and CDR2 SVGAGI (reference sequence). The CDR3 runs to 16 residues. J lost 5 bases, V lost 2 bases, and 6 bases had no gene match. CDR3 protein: CASSYPSGTGDQPQHF. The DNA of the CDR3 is TGTGCCAGCAGTTACCCTAGCGGGACAGGGGATCAGCCCCAGCATTTT.

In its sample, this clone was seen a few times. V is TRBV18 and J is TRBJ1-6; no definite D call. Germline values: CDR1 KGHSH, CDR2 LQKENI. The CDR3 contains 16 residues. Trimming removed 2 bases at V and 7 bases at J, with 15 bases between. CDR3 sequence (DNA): TGTGCCAGCTCACCAATCGGTCAGACACCAAATTCACCCCTCCACTTT. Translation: CASSPIGQTPNSPLHF.

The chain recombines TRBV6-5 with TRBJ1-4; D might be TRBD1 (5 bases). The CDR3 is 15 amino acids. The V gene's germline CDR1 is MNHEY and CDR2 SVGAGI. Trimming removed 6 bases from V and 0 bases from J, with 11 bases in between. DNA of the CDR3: TGTGCCAGCAGGCGACAGACCACAACTAATGAAAAACTGTTTTTT. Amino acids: CASRRQTTTNEKLFF.

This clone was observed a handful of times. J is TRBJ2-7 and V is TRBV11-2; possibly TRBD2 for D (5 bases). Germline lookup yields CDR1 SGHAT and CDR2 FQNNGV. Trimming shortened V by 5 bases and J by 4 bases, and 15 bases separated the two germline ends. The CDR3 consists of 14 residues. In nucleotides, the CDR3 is TGTGCCAGCAGCGTCAGCGGTTACCGTTACGAGCAGTACTTC. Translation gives CASSVSGYRYEQYF.

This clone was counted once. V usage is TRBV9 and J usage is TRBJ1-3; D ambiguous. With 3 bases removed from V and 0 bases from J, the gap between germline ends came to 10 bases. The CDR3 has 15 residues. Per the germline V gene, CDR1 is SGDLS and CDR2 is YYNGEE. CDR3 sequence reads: CASSAQDTSGNTIYF. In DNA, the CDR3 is TGTGCCAGCAGCGCGCAGGATACCTCTGGAAACACCATATATTTT.

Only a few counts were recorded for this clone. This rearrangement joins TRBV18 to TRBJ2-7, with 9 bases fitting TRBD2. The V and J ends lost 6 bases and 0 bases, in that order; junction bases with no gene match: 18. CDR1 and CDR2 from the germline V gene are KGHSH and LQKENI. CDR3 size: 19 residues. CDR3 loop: CASSQGVSGGQSNSYEQYF. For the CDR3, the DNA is TGTGCCAGCTCCCAAGGGGTTAGCGGGGGCCAAAGTAACTCCTACGAGCAGTACTTC.

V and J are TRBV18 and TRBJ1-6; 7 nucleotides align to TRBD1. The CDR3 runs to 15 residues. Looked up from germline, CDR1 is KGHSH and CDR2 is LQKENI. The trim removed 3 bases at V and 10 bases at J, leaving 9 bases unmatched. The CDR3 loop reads CASSPVTGRRSPLHF. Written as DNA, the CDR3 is TGTGCCAGCTCACCCGTGACAGGGAGACGGTCACCCCTCCACTTT.

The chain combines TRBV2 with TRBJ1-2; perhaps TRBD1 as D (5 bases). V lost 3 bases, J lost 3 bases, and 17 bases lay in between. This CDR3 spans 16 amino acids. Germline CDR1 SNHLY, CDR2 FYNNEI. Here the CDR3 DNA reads TGTGCCAGCAGTGAGAAGGGAGGCCAGGGTGACTATGGCTACACCTTC. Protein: CASSEKGGQGDYGYTF. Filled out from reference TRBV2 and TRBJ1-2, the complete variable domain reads EPEVTQTPSHQVTQMGQEVILRCVPISNHLYFYWYRQILGQKVEFLVSFYNNEISEKSEIFDDQFSVERPDGSNFTLKIRSTKLEDSAMYFCASSEKGGQGDYGYTFGSGTRLTVV.

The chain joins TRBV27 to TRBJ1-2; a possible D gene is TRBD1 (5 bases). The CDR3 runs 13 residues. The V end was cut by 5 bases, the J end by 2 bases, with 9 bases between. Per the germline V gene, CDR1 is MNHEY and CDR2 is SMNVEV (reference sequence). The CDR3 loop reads CASSREGNYGYTF. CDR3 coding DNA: TGTGCCAGCAGTAGGGAGGGGAACTATGGCTACACCTTC.

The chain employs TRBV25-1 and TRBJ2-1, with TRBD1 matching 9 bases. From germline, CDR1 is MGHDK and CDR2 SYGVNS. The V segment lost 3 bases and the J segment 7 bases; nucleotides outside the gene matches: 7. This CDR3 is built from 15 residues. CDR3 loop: CASSDTGTGHNEQFF. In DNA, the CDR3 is TGTGCCAGCAGTGACACCGGGACAGGGCATAATGAGCAGTTCTTC.

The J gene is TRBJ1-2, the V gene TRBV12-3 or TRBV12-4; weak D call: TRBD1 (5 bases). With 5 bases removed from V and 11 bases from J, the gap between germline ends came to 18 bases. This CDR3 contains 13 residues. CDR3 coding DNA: TGTGCCAGCAGTCCTCGGTCCCAGGGAGGTTACACCTTC. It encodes CASSPRSQGGYTF.

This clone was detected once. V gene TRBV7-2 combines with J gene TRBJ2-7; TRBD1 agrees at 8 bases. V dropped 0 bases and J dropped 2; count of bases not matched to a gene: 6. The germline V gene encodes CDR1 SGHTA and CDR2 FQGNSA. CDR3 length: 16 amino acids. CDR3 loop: CASSLAVGQATYEQYF. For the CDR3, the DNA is TGTGCCAGCAGCTTAGCTGTGGGACAGGCAACCTACGAGCAGTACTTC.

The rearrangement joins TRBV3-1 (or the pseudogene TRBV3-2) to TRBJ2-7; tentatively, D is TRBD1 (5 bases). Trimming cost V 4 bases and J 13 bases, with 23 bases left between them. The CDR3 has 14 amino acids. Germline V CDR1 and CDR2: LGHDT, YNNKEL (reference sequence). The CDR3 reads CASSPQGSSRGIYF. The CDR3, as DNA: TGTGCCAGCAGCCCCCAGGGTAGTAGCAGAGGCATCTACTTC.

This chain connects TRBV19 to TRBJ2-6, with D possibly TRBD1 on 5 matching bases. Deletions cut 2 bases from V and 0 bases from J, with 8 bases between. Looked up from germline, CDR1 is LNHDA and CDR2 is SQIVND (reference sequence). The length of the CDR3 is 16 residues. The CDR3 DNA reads TGTGCCAGTAGTATACACAGGCTCTCTGGGGCCAACGTCCTGACTTTC. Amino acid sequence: CASSIHRLSGANVLTF.

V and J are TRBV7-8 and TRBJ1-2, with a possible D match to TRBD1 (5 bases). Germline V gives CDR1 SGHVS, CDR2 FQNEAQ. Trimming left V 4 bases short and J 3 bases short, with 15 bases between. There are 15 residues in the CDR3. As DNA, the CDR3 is TGTGCCAGCAGCTCCGGTCGGGGGGGACACTATGGCTACACCTTC. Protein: CASSSGRGGHYGYTF.

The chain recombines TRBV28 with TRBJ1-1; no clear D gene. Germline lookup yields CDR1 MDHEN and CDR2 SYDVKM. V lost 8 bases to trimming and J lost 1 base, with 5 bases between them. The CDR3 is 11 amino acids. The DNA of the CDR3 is TGTGCCAGCTACAGGAACACTGAAGCTTTCTTT. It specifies CASYRNTEAFF.

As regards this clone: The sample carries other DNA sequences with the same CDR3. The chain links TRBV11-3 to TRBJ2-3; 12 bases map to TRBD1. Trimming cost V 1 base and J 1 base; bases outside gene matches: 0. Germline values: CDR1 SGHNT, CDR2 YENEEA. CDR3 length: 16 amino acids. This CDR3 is CASSLGDRGRTDTQYF. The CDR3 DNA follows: TGTGCCAGCAGCTTAGGGGACAGGGGGCGCACAGATACGCAGTATTTT.

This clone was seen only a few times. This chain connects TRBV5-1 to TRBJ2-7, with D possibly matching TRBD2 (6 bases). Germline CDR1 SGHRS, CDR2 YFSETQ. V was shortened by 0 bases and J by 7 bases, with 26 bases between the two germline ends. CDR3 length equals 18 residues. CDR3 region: CASSLAGGRERAYTEQYF. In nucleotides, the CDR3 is TGCGCCAGCAGCTTGGCCGGGGGAAGAGAGCGGGCCTACACGGAGCAGTACTTC.

In DNA form, the CDR3 reads TGTGCCAGCAGCTACCGGGACAGGAGCTATGGCTACACCTTC. Translation: CASSYRDRSYGYTF. The chain joins TRBV5-6 to TRBJ1-2, with 8 bases lining up with TRBD1. J gave up 4 bases and V 3 bases, and 5 bases lay outside the gene matches. The germline gives CDR1 SGHDT, CDR2 YYEEEE. The CDR3 runs to 14 residues.

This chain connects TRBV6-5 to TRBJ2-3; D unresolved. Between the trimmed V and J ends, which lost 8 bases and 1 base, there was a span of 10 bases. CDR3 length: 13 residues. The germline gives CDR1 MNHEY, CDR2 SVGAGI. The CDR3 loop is CASGPVGTDTQYF. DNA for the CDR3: TGTGCCAGCGGGCCAGTGGGCACAGATACGCAGTATTTT.

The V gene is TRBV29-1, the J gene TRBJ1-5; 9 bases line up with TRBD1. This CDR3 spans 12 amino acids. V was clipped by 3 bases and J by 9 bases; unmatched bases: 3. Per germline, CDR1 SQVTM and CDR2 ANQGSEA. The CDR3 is CSVETGGGPQHF. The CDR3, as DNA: TGCAGCGTTGAGACAGGGGGTGGGCCCCAGCATTTT.

As DNA, the CDR3 is TGTGCCAGCAGTTTAAAGCACGAAGCTTTCTTT. Amino acids: CASSLKHEAFF. The chain has TRBV12-3 or TRBV12-4 and TRBJ1-1; D is uncertain. The V gene lost 2 bases and the J gene lost 8 bases, with 6 bases spanning the gap. The CDR3 covers 11 residues.

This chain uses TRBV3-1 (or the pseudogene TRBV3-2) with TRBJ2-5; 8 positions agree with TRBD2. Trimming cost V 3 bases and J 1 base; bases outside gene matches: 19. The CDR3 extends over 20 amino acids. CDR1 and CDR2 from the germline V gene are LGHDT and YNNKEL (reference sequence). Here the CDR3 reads CASSQERRGVMRGGQETQYF. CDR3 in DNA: TGTGCCAGCAGCCAGGAGAGGCGGGGGGTGATGCGGGGAGGCCAAGAGACCCAGTACTTC.

This chain's CDR3 is CASSFEDPEVYEQYF. DNA of the CDR3: TGCGCCAGCAGCTTTGAAGACCCCGAGGTGTACGAGCAGTACTTC. The genes are TRBV5-1 and TRBJ2-7; D uncertain. The V end lost 2 bases, the J end lost 4 bases, and 16 bases lay between the germline ends. CDR1 and CDR2 (germline): SGHRS, YFSETQ. This CDR3 region has 15 residues.

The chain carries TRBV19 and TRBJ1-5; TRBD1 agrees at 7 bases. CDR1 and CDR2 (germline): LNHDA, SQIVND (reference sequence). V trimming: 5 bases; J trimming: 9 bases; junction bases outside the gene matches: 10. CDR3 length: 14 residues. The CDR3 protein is CASSVPTGMGPQHF. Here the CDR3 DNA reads TGTGCCAGTAGTGTACCGACAGGGATGGGGCCCCAGCATTTT.